Shown below are 15 T cell receptor beta chains from a single sample sequenced in a study of untreated major depressive disorder. Only in-frame clones appear in the TCRdb table, and some are missing; sequencing was by immunoSEQ multiplex PCR. Seen here are just over 20,000 clones, over 80% observed once, and the top ten hold 0.25% to 0.35%. The sample was CD4+ T cells from PBMCs. The receptors were gathered from a man aged 30 to 39 in good health.

The J gene is TRBJ2-5, the V gene TRBV18; the match to TRBD2 covers 10 bases. The V gene's germline CDR1 is KGHSH and CDR2 LQKENI. The junction had 12 bases not matched to a gene; V was cut back by 3 bases and J by 11 bases. This CDR3 has 15 amino acids. The CDR3 region is CASSPLLKREGSQYF. CDR3 bases: TGTGCCAGCTCACCCCTCCTGAAGCGGGAGGGTTCTCAGTACTTC.

The V gene is TRBV5-1, the J gene TRBJ2-5; weak D call: TRBD1 (5 bases). From germline, CDR1 is SGHRS and CDR2 YFSETQ. V was clipped by 1 base and J by 2 bases, with 12 bases between them. This CDR3 region has 15 residues. The CDR3 DNA reads as TGCGCCAGCAGCTTGAGTTCCCGACAGCAAGAGACCCAGTACTTC. Translated: CASSLSSRQQETQYF.

V and J are TRBV6-5 and TRBJ1-5; a weak D match, TRBD1 (5 bases). The CDR3 extends over 14 amino acids. CDR1 and CDR2 from the germline V gene are MNHEY and SVGAGI. Between the trimmed V and J ends, which lost 4 bases and 6 bases, there was a span of 13 bases. The CDR3 loop reads CASSLLGARQPQHF. The CDR3 coding sequence is TGTGCCAGCAGTTTACTCGGGGCGCGTCAGCCCCAGCATTTT.

The CDR3, as DNA: TGTGCCAGCAGTGGGGGAGGGAATCAGCCCCAGCATTTT. Amino acids: CASSGGGNQPQHF. The chain has TRBV7-9 and TRBJ1-5, with D possibly TRBD1 on 5 matching bases. Per germline, CDR1 SEHNR and CDR2 FQNEAQ (reference sequence). The CDR3 contains 13 residues. V lost 6 bases to trimming and J lost 4 bases, with 10 bases between them.

The chain couples TRBV19 to TRBJ1-5, with a weak D call TRBD1 (6 bases). Germline values: CDR1 LNHDA, CDR2 SQIVND (reference sequence). V was clipped by 7 bases and J by 9 bases, with 19 bases between them. This CDR3 has 14 residues. For the CDR3, the DNA is TGTGCCAGTAAACCCCAGGGCGGGGGGGCGCCCCAGCATTTT. Residues: CASKPQGGGAPQHF.

The V and J genes are TRBV4-1 and TRBJ1-5; D ambiguous. Germline-derived CDR1 and CDR2 are MGHRA and YSYEKL. With 3 bases removed from V and 5 bases from J, the gap between germline ends came to 11 bases. This CDR3 spans 14 amino acids. The CDR3 bases are TGCGCCAGCAGCCACCCCTGGCTAGATCAGCCCCAGCATTTT. Its protein product is CASSHPWLDQPQHF.

Note on this clone: The junction departs from germline at one end; a sequencing error may be responsible. The rearrangement links TRBV6-5 to TRBJ1-1; D gene uncertain. This CDR3 contains 13 residues. The germline V gene encodes CDR1 MNHEY and CDR2 SVGAGI. The CDR3 nucleotides read TGTGCCAGCACTCAGAGCCGTAACACTAAAGCTTTCTTT. Translating gives CASTQSRNTKAFF.

This chain uses TRBV5-1 with TRBJ2-3; D is possibly TRBD1 (6 bases). V lost 4 bases to trimming and J lost 1 base, with 13 bases between them. The CDR3 loop spans 15 amino acids. The germline gives CDR1 SGHRS, CDR2 YFSETQ. For the CDR3, the DNA is TGCGCCAGCAGCGATAGACAGGAGCGCACAGATACGCAGTATTTT. Protein: CASSDRQERTDTQYF.

This clone was observed a single time. This rearrangement joins TRBV29-1 to TRBJ2-3; TRBD2 is a possible D gene (6 bases). The germline V gene encodes CDR1 SQVTM and CDR2 ANQGSEA. This CDR3 has 12 residues. Trimming pared 3 bases from V and 3 bases from J, leaving 7 bases between. CDR3 DNA sequence: TGCAGCGTTGAGGGACTTACAGATACGCAGTATTTT. Amino acids: CSVEGLTDTQYF.

The chain recombines TRBV6-1 with TRBJ1-4; 7 nucleotides align to TRBD1. Trimming took 6 bases from V and 5 from J; bases not matched to a gene: 6. The CDR3 contains 14 residues. Per germline, CDR1 MNHNS and CDR2 SASEGT. The CDR3 protein is CASRPSGQNEKLFF. The CDR3 DNA is TGTGCCAGCAGACCTTCGGGACAGAATGAAAAACTGTTTTTT.

V gene TRBV19 combines with J gene TRBJ1-3, with D uncertain. Germline CDR1 LNHDA, CDR2 SQIVND (reference sequence). Trimming cost V 9 bases and J 0 bases, with 12 bases left between them. The CDR3 covers 14 residues. CDR3: CASLFRDSGNTIYF. The DNA of the CDR3 is TGTGCCAGCCTTTTCCGGGACTCTGGAAACACCATATATTTT.

CDR3: CASSPGLGAYEQYF. The CDR3 DNA sequence: TGCGCCAGCAGCCCGGGACTAGGAGCCTACGAGCAGTACTTC. This chain links TRBV4-3 with TRBJ2-7; 8 nucleotides align to TRBD2. The J segment lost 2 bases and the V segment lost 4 bases, leaving 4 bases of the junction unmatched. Germline V gene sequence: CDR1 LGHNA, CDR2 YSLEER. The CDR3 has 14 residues.

V and J are TRBV2 and TRBJ1-1; D ambiguous. Deletions cut 6 bases from V and 0 bases from J, with 11 bases between. CDR1 SNHLY and CDR2 FYNNEI come from the germline V gene. The CDR3 has 14 residues. In DNA, the CDR3 is TGTGCCAGCAGAGAGGACGTAATGAACACTGAAGCTTTCTTT. It yields the protein CASREDVMNTEAFF.

This sequence joins TRBV5-6 and TRBJ1-3; D not resolved. The CDR3 covers 15 residues. V was clipped by 1 base and J by 0 bases, with 8 bases between them. The germline V gene encodes CDR1 SGHDT and CDR2 YYEEEE. Here the CDR3 reads CASSLSGLSGNTIYF. The CDR3 region has the DNA TGTGCCAGCAGCTTGTCAGGCCTCTCTGGAAACACCATATATTTT.

The V call is TRBV4-3, the J call TRBJ1-3; D not resolved. Trimming cost V 0 bases and J 2 bases, with 11 bases left between them. The CDR3 runs 16 residues. Germline assignment: CDR1 LGHNA and CDR2 YSLEER. The CDR3 DNA sequence: TGCGCCAGCAGCCAAGACGCTCGGACGGCTGGAAACACCATATATTTT. Residues: CASSQDARTAGNTIYF.